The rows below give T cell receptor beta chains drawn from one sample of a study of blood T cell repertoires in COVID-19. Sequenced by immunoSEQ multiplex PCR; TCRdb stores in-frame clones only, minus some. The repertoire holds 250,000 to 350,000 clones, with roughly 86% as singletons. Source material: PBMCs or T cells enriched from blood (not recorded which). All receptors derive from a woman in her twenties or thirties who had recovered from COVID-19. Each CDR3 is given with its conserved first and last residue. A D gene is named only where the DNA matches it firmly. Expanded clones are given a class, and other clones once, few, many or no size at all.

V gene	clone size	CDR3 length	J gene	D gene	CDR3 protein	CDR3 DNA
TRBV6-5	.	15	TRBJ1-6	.	CASSYAGVGNSPLHF	TGTGCCAGCAGTTACGCAGGGGTGGGTAATTCACCCCTCCACTTT
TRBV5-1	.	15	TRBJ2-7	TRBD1	CASSLRGQGSPEQYF	TGCGCCAGCAGCTTGAGAGGACAGGGTTCCCCCGAGCAGTACTTC
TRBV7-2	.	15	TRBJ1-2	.	CASSPLGGGNYGYTF	TGTGCCAGCAGCCCCCTGGGGGGGGGAAACTATGGCTACACCTTC
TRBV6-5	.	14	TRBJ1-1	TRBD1	CASSSGQLDTEAFF	TGTGCCAGCAGTTCGGGACAGTTGGACACTGAAGCTTTCTTT
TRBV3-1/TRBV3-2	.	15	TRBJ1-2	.	CASSQEGAQGYGYTF	TGTGCCAGCAGCCAAGAGGGGGCGCAGGGCTATGGCTACACCTTC
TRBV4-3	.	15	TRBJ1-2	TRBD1	CASSPTGTGGYGYTF	TGCGCCAGCAGCCCCACCGGGACAGGAGGGTATGGCTACACCTTC
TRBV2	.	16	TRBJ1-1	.	CASSGGGGYMNTEAFF	TGTGCCAGCAGTGGCGGGGGAGGGTACATGAACACTGAAGCTTTCTTT
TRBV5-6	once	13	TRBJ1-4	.	CASSLDSGEKLFF	TGTGCCAGCAGCTTGGACAGTGGGGAAAAACTGTTTTTT
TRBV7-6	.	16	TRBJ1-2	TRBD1	CASSLAPTGVGYGYTF	TGTGCCAGCAGCTTAGCACCGACAGGGGTTGGGTATGGCTACACCTTC
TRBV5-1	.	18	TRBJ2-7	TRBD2	CASSLGTSGGIWSYEQYF	TGCGCCAGCAGCTTAGGTACTAGCGGGGGGATCTGGTCCTACGAGCAGTACTTC
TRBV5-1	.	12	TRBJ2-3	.	CASSSEPNTQYF	TGCGCCAGCAGCTCCGAACCTAATACGCAGTATTTT
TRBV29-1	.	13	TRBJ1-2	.	CSVPETAPRGYTF	TGCAGCGTTCCCGAGACAGCCCCTCGAGGCTACACCTTC
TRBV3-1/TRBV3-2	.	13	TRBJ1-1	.	CASSHGPRPEAFF	TGTGCCAGCAGCCATGGCCCCCGCCCTGAAGCTTTCTTT